This TCR beta chain emerged from a study of tumor-infiltrating lymphocytes in glioblastoma multiforme. Study-wide results and caveats: Only one glioblastoma patient had TCR and mutation analysis.

TCRB libraries came from RNA via three nested multiplex PCR rounds. TCRB cDNA was made from approximately 0.5 ug total RNA. No unique molecular identifiers were described for these TCRB libraries. A single record per CDR3 protein comes from TCRdb applying MiXCR to the multiplex PCR reads. Of fewer than 15,000 distinct CDR3 sequences in the sample, 64% are singletons; the top ten hold approximately 32%. The CDR3 consists of 15 residues. Germline CDR1 WSHSY, CDR2 SAAADI. A single count supports this clonotype. The antigen is not known. At one end the junction does not follow the germline gene, possibly because of a read error.

The sequenced material came from brain tumor tissue. V usage is TRBV10-2 and J usage is TRBJ1-5; 8 bases are shared with TRBD1. The sequence was obtained from a male donor with glioblastoma. CDR3: CPCRPLATGDQPQHF. The DNA for the CDR3 is TGCCCCTGCAGACCCTTGGCGACAGGGGATCAGCCCCAACATTTT.